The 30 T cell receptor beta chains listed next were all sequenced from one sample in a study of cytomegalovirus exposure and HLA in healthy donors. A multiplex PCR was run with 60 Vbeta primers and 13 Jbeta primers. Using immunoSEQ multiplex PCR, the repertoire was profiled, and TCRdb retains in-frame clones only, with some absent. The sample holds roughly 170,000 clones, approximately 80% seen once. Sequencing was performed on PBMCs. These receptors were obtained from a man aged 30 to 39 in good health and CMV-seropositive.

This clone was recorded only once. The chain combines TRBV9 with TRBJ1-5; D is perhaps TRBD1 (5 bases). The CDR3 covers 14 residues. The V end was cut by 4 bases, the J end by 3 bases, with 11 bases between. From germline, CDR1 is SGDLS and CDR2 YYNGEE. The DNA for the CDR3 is TGTGCCAGCAGCTTTGGGGGGGACAATCAGCCCCAGCATTTT. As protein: CASSFGGDNQPQHF.

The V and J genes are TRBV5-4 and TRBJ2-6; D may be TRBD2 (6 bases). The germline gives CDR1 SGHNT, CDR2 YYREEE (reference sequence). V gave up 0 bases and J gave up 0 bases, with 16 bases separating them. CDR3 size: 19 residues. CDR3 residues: CASSLVGGLGFSGANVLTF. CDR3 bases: TGTGCCAGCAGCTTGGTGGGGGGACTGGGGTTCTCTGGGGCCAACGTCCTGACTTTC.

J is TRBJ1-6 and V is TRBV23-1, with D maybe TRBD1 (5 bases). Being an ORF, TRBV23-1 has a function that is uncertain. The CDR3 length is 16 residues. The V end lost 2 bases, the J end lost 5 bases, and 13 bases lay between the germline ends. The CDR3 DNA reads TGCGCCAGCAGTCAAGGAAGGGGTCCCGATAATTCACCCCTCCACTTT. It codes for CASSQGRGPDNSPLHF.

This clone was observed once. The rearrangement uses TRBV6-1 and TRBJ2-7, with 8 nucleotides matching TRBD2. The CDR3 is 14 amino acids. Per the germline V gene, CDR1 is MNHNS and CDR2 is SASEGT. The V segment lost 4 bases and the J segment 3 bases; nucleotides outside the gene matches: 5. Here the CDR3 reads CASSASGTSYEQYF. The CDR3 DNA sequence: TGTGCCAGCAGTGCATCCGGGACTAGCTACGAGCAGTACTTC.

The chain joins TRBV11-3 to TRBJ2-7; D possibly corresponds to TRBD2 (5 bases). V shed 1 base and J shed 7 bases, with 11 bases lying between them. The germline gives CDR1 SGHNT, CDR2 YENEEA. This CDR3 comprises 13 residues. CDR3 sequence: CASSLGPGLEQYF. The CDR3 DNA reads TGTGCCAGCAGCTTAGGTCCGGGGTTGGAGCAGTACTTC.

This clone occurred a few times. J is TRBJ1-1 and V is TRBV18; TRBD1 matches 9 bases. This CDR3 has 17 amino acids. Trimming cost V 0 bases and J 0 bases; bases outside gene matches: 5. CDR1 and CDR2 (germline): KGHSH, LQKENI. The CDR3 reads CASSPPWTGALNTEAFF. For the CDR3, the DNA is TGTGCCAGCTCACCACCCTGGACAGGGGCCCTGAACACTGAAGCTTTCTTT.

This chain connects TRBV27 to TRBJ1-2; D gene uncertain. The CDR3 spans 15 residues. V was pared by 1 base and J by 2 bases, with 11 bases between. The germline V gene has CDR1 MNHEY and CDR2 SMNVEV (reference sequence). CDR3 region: CASSLWGGQNYGYTF. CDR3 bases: TGTGCCAGCAGTTTATGGGGAGGCCAAAACTATGGCTACACCTTC.

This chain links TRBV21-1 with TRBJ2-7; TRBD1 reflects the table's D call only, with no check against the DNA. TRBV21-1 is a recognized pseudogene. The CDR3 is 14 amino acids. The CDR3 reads CASSLKDRVYEQYF. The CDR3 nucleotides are TGTGCCAGCAGTTTAAAGGACAGGGTCTACGAGCAGTACTTC.

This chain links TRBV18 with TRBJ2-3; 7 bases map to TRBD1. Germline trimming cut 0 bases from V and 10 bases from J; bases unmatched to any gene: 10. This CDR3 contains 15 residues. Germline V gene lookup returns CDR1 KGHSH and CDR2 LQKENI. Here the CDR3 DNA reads TGTGCCAGCTCACCACCAACAGGGGATCCCGGGGCGCAGTATTTT. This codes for CASSPPTGDPGAQYF.

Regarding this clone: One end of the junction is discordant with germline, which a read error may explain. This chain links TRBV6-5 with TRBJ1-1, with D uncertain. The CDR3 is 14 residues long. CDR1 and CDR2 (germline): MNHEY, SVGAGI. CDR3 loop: CASSYDRVNTEALF. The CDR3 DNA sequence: TGTGCCAGCAGTTACGATCGGGTGAACACTGAAGCTCTCTTT.

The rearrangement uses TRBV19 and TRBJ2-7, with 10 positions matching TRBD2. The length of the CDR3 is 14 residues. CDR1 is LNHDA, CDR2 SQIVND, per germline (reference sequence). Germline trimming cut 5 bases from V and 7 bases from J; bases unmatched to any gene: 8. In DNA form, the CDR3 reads TGTGCCAGTAGTTATAGCGGGAGGCCAGGGGAGCAGTACTTC. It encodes CASSYSGRPGEQYF.

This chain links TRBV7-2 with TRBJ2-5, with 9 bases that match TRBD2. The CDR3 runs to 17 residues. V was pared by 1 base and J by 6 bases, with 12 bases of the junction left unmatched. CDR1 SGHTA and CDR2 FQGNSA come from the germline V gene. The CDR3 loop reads CASSLEGTSRGLKTQYF. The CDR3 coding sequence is TGTGCCAGCAGCTTAGAGGGGACTAGCCGGGGCTTGAAGACCCAGTACTTC. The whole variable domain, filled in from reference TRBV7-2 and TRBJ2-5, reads GAGVSQSPSNKVTEKGKDVELRCDPISGHTALYWYRQSLGQGLEFLIYFQGNSAPDKSGLPSDRFSAERTGGSVSTLTIQRTQQEDSAVYLCASSLEGTSRGLKTQYFGPGTRLLVL.

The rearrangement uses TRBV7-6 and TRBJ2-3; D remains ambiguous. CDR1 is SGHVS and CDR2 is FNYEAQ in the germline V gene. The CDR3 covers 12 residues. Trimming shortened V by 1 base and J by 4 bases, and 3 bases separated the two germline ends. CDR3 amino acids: CASSLGPDTQYF. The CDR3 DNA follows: TGTGCCAGCAGCTTAGGGCCAGATACGCAGTATTTT.

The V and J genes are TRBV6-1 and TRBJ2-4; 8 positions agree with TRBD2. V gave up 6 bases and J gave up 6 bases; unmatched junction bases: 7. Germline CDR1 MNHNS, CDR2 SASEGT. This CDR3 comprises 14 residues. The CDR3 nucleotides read TGTGCCAGCAGAAGCGGGAGTGGGGGAAACATTCAGTACTTC. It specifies CASRSGSGGNIQYF.

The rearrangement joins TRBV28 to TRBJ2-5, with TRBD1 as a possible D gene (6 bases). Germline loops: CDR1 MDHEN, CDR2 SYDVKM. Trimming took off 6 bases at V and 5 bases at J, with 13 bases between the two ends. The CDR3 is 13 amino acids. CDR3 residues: CASRGTGRETQYF. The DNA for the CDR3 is TGTGCCAGCAGGGGCACAGGGCGCGAGACCCAGTACTTC. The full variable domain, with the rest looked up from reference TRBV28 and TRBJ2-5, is DVKVTQSSRYLVKRTGEKVFLECVQDMDHENMFWYRQDPGLGLRLIYFSYDVKMKEKGDIPEGYSVSREKKERFSLILESASTNQTSMYLCASRGTGRETQYFGPGTRLLVL.

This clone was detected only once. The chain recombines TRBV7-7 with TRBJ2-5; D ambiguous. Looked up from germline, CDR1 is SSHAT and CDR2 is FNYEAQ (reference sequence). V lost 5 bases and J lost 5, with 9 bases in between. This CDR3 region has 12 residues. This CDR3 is CASSLLSETQYF. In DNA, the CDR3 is TGTGCCAGCAGCCTCCTTAGCGAGACCCAGTACTTC.

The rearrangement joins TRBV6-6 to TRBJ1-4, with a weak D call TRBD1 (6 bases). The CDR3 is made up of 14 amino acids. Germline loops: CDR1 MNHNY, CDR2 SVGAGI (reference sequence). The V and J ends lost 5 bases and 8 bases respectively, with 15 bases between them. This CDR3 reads CASSGGAGPEKLFF. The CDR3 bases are TGTGCCAGCAGTGGGGGGGCAGGACCCGAAAAACTGTTTTTT.

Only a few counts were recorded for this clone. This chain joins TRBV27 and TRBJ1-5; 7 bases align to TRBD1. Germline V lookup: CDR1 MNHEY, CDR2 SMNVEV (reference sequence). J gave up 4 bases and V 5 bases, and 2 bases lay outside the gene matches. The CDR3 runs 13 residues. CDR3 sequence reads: CASSTDRNQPQHF. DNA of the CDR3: TGTGCCAGCAGTACGGACAGGAATCAGCCCCAGCATTTT.

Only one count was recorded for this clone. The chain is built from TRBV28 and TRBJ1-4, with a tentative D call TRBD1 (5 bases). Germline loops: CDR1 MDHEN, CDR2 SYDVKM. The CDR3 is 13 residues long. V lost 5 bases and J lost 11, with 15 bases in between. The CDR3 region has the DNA TGTGCCAGCAGTCCCTCGGGGGGGAAGAAACTGTTTTTT. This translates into CASSPSGGKKLFF.

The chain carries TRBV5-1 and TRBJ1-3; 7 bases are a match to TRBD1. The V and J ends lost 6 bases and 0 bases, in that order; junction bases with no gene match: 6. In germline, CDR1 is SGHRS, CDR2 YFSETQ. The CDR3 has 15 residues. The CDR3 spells CASKPGGSSGNTIYF. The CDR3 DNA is TGCGCCAGCAAGCCAGGGGGAAGCTCTGGAAACACCATATATTTT.

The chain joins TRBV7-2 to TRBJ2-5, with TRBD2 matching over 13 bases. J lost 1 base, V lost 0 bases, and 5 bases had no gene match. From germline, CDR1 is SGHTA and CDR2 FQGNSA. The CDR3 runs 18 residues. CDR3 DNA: TGTGCCAGCAGCTTAGCGAGGACTAGCGGGGGCCTCCAAGAGACCCAGTACTTC. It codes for CASSLARTSGGLQETQYF. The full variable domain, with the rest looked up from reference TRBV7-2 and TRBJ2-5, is GAGVSQSPSNKVTEKGKDVELRCDPISGHTALYWYRQSLGQGLEFLIYFQGNSAPDKSGLPSDRFSAERTGGSVSTLTIQRTQQEDSAVYLCASSLARTSGGLQETQYFGPGTRLLVL.

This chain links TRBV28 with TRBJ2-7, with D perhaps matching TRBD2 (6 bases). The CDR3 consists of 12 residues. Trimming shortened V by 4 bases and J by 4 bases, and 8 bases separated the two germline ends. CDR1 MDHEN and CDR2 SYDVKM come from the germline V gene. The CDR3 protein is CASSSGLYEQYF. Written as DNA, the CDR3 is TGTGCCAGCAGTTCGGGACTTTACGAGCAGTACTTC.

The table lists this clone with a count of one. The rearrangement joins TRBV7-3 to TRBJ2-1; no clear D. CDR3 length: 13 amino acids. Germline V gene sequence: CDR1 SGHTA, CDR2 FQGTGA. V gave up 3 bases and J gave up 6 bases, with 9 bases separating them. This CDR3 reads CASSLSGGNEQFF. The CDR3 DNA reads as TGTGCCAGCAGCTTGAGTGGTGGCAATGAGCAGTTCTTC.

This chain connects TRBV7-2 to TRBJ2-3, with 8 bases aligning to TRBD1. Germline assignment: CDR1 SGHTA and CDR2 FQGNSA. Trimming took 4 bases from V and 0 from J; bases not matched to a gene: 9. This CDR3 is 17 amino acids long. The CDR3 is CASSYGTGLISTDTQYF. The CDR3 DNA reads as TGTGCCAGCAGCTACGGGACAGGCCTAATTAGCACAGATACGCAGTATTTT.

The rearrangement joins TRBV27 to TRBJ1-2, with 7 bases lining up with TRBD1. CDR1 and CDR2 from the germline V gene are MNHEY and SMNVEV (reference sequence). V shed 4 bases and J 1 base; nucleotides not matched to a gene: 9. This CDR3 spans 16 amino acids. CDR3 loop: CASSSHPSGGNYGYTF. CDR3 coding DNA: TGTGCCAGCAGTTCCCATCCCTCAGGGGGTAACTATGGCTACACCTTC.

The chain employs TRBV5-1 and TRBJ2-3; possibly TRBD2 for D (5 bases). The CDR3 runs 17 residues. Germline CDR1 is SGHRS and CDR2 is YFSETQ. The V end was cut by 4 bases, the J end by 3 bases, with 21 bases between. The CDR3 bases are TGCGCCAGCAGCCGAGGGCGGCCCCGACCCCGGACAGATACGCAGTATTTT. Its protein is CASSRGRPRPRTDTQYF.

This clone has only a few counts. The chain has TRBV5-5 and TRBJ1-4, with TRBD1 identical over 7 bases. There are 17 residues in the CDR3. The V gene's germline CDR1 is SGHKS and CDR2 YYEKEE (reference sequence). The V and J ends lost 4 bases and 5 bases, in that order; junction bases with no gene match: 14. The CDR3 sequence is CASSPQRGRFRNEKLFF. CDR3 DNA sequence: TGTGCCAGCAGCCCCCAGAGGGGGCGATTTCGAAATGAAAAACTGTTTTTT.

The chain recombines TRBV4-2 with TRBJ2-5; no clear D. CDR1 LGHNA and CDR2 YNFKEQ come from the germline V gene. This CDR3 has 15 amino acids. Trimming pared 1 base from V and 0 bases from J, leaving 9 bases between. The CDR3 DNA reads TGTGCCAGCAGCCAAGGAACCCGCGACCAAGAGACCCAGTACTTC. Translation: CASSQGTRDQETQYF.

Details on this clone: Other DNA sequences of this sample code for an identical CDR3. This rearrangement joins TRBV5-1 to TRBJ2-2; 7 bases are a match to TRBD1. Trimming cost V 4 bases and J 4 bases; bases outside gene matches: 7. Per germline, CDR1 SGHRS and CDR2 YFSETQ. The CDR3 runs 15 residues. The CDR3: CASSERQGSTGELFF. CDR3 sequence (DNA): TGCGCCAGCAGCGAAAGACAGGGTTCCACCGGGGAGCTGTTTTTT.

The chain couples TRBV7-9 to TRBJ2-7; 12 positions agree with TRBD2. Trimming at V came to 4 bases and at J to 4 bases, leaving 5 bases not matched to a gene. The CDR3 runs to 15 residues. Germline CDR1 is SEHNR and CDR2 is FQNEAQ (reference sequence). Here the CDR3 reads CASSSPSGGVYEQYF. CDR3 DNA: TGTGCCAGCAGCTCACCTAGCGGGGGGGTTTACGAGCAGTACTTC.